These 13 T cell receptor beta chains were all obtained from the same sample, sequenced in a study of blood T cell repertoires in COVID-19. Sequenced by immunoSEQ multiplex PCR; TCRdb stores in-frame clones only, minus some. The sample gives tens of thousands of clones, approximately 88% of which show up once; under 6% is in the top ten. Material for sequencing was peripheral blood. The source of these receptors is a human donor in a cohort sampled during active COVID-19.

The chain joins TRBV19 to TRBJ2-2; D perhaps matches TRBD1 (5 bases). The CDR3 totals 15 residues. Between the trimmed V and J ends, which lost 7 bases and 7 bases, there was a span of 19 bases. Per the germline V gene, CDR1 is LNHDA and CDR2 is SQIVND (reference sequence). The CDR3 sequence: CASKRQLRQGGELFF. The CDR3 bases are TGTGCCAGTAAGAGACAGTTAAGGCAGGGCGGGGAGCTGTTTTTT.

The CDR3 is CASSDFRPDYWNTEAFF. The CDR3 DNA reads TGTGCCAGCAGTGATTTCCGTCCGGACTACTGGAACACTGAAGCTTTCTTT. The genes are TRBV6-1 and TRBJ1-1; the D is unclear. From germline, CDR1 is MNHNS and CDR2 SASEGT. The V gene lost 3 bases and the J gene lost 1 base, with 18 bases spanning the gap. This CDR3 is 17 amino acids long.

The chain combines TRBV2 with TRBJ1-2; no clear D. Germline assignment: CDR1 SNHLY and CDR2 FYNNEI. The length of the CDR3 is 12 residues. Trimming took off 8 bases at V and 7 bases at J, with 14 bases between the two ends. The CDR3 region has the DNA TGTGCCAGCGGCGTAGACTACAGTGGCTACACCTTC. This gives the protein CASGVDYSGYTF.

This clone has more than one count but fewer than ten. The CDR3 DNA follows: TGTGCCAGCAGTTACGCGGGACAGGACTACGAGCAGTACTTC. This codes for CASSYAGQDYEQYF. V usage is TRBV6-2 or TRBV6-3 and J usage is TRBJ2-7, with 8 bases identical to TRBD1. CDR3 length: 14 amino acids. From germline, CDR1 is MNHEY and CDR2 SVGEGT. Trimming removed 2 bases from V and 3 bases from J; junction bases left unmatched: 3.

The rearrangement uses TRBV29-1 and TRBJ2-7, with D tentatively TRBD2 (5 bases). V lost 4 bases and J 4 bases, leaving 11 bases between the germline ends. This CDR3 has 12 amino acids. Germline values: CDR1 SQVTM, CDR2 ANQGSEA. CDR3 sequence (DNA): TGCAGCGTTGCCGGGGATGGGTACGAGCAGTACTTC. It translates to CSVAGDGYEQYF.

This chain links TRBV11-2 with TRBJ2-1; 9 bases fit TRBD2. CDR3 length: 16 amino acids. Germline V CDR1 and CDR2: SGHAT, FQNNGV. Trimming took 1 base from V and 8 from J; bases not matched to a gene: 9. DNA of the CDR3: TGTGCCAGCAGCTTAGGACGGACTAGCGAGTACGATGAGCAGTTCTTC. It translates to CASSLGRTSEYDEQFF.

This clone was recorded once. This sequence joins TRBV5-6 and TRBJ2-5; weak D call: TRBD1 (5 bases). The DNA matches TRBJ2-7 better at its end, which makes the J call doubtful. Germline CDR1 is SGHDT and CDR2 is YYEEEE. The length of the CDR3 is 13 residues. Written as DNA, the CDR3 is TGTGCCAGCAGCTTGGTGGGGCCCTACGAGCAGTACTTC. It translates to CASSLVGPYEQYF.

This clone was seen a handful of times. The CDR3 coding sequence is TGTGCCAGCAGTTACCGCCAGTTTGGGGGCCACACTGAAGCTTTCTTT. It is translated as CASSYRQFGGHTEAFF. The V gene is TRBV6-5, the J gene TRBJ1-1; maybe TRBD1 (6 bases). This CDR3 has 16 residues. Trimming took 2 bases from V and 3 from J, leaving 16 bases between them. Germline CDR1 MNHEY, CDR2 SVGAGI.

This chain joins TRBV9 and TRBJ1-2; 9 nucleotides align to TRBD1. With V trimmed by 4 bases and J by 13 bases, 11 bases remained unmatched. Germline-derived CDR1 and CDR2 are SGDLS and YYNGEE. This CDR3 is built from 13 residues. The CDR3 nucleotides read TGTGCCAGCAGCCCCTCCGGGACAGGGCAACGCACCTTC. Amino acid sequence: CASSPSGTGQRTF.

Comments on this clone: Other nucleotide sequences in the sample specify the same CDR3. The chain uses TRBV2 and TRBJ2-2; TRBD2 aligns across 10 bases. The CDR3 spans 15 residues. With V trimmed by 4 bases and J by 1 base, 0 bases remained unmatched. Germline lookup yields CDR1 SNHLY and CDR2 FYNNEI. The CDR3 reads CASSGTSGNTGELFF. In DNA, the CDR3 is TGTGCCAGCAGTGGGACTAGCGGGAACACCGGGGAGCTGTTTTTT.

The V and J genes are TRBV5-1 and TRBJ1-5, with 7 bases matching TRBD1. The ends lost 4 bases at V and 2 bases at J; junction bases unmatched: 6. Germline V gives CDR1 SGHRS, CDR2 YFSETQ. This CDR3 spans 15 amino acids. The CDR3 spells CASSPTGVRNQPQHF. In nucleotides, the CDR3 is TGCGCCAGCAGCCCCACAGGGGTGCGCAATCAGCCCCAGCATTTT.

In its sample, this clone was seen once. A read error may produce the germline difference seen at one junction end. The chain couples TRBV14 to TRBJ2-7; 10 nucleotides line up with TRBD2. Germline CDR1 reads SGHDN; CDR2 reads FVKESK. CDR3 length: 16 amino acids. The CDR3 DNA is TGTGCCGGCAGCCAAATGAGGCTAGCGGGAGTATACGAGCAGTACTTC. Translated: CAGSQMRLAGVYEQYF.

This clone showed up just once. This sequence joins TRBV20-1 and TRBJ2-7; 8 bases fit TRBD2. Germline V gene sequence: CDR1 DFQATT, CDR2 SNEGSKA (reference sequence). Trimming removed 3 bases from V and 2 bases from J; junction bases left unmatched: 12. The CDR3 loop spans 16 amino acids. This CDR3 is CSASTSGPGVTYEQYF. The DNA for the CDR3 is TGCAGTGCTAGTACTAGCGGTCCCGGGGTAACCTACGAGCAGTACTTC.